The clone carrying this TCR beta chain was seen once. From the second PCR step, alpha and beta chains were amplified apart. Sequential positive selection took CD4 T cells first, then CD8 T cells. CD45RA-CD27- cells were effector memory; CD45RA+CD27- cells were EMRA. The sample originates from a study of naive and memory T cell subsets. The CDR3 is made up of 11 amino acids. The germline V gene encodes CDR1 KGHDR and CDR2 SFDVKD. Deletions cut 5 bases from V and 4 bases from J, with 4 bases between. Both TRBC1 and TRBC2 were covered by a beta constant-region primer of two equimolar oligonucleotides. Ligated cDNA was amplified by four rounds of PCR with nested alpha and beta constant-region primers and SP2. The cDNA 3' end received a ligated single-stranded oligonucleotide carrying the SP2 primer and a 12-nucleotide UMI. TCRdb called the UMI-ligation and nested PCR reads again in MiXCR, with one record for every CDR3 protein. The data show roughly 8,000 distinct CDR3 sequences, less than 35% seen once.

This TCR was recovered from a human donor in good health. The chain uses TRBV24-1 and TRBJ1-1; no firm D call. The specimen sequenced was CD8+ TEMRA cells from blood. Subset indicated: effector memory re-expressing CD45RA, CD45RA+ CD27-. CDR3 nucleotide sequence: TGTGCCACCAGTGCGGGCACTGAAGCTTTCTTT. Encoded protein: CATSAGTEAFF.